These 24 T cell receptor beta chains were sequenced from one sample in a study of T-cell memory formation after mild COVID-19. TCRdb re-derived calls from the 5' RACE reads in MiXCR, one entry per CDR3 protein. The data contain about 430,000 distinct CDR3 sequences, 24% of them singletons. Sequencing was carried out using PBMCs or a T cell subset sorted from them (not recorded which). These receptors all stem from an adult woman who had mild COVID-19 (a few samples of this study predate the infection). Cell type and time point are not known.

This clonotype was counted between two and nine times. V and J are TRBV12-3 or TRBV12-4 and TRBJ2-1; the D is unclear. The CDR3 covers 13 residues. Trimming stripped 6 bases from V and 2 bases from J, with 8 bases between. CDR3 sequence (DNA): TGTGCCAGCAGGGCCGCGACCTACAATGAGCAGTTCTTC. Its protein is CASRAATYNEQFF.

This rearrangement joins TRBV20-1 to TRBJ2-3; D remains unclear. Germline loops: CDR1 DFQATT, CDR2 SNEGSKA (reference sequence). CDR3 size: 14 residues. V was clipped by 0 bases and J by 2 bases, with 9 bases between them. The CDR3 DNA reads TGCAGTGCTAGAGATTTGACCACCACAGATACGCAGTATTTT. Translating it yields CSARDLTTTDTQYF.

V is TRBV12-3 or TRBV12-4 and J is TRBJ2-7; 11 nucleotides align to TRBD1. The J segment lost 0 bases and the V segment lost 5 bases, leaving 3 bases of the junction unmatched. The CDR3 has 15 residues. The CDR3 DNA reads TGTGCCAGCAGTGCAGGGACAGGGGGCTCCTACGAGCAGTACTTC. It codes for CASSAGTGGSYEQYF.

The chain is built from TRBV12-3 or TRBV12-4 and TRBJ2-6; 10 nucleotides agree with TRBD1. V gave up 5 bases and J gave up 0 bases; unmatched junction bases: 4. The CDR3 is made up of 17 amino acids. CDR3 coding DNA: TGTGCCAGCAGTCGACAGGGGGCCACCTCTGGGGCCAACGTCCTGACTTTC. It codes for CASSRQGATSGANVLTF.

This clonotype has only a few counts. The chain employs TRBV4-1 and TRBJ2-2; D might be TRBD1 or TRBD2, each matching 6 bases. The V and J ends lost 3 bases and 1 base respectively, with 12 bases between them. The CDR3 covers 16 residues. CDR1 MGHRA and CDR2 YSYEKL come from the germline V gene. The CDR3 DNA reads TGCGCCAGCAGCCACCCGGGGGCAGGGAACACCGGGGAGCTGTTTTTT. This gives the protein CASSHPGAGNTGELFF.

The V and J genes are TRBV7-6 and TRBJ2-5; TRBD2 is a possible D gene (6 bases). This CDR3 has 16 residues. CDR1 and CDR2 from the germline V gene are SGHVS and FNYEAQ. V was shortened by 0 bases and J by 1 base, with 12 bases between the two germline ends. The CDR3 sequence: CASSLATGGFQETQYF. The CDR3 bases are TGTGCCAGCAGCTTAGCCACCGGGGGTTTCCAAGAGACCCAGTACTTC.

This clonotype showed up just a few times. V is TRBV9 and J is TRBJ1-2; the match to TRBD1 covers 11 bases. CDR1 is SGDLS, CDR2 YYNGEE, per germline. The length of the CDR3 is 15 residues. Losses at the gene ends were 0 bases for V and 7 bases for J; bases not matched to a gene: 5. The CDR3 reads CASSVDTGTGGGYTF. CDR3 DNA sequence: TGTGCCAGCAGCGTAGATACCGGGACAGGGGGTGGCTACACCTTC.

This clonotype was counted between two and nine times. This chain joins TRBV24-1 and TRBJ2-1; 8 positions agree with TRBD2. CDR1 and CDR2 (germline): KGHDR, SFDVKD. Unmatched junction bases numbered 16, after V lost 6 bases and J lost 10 bases. This CDR3 contains 16 residues. The CDR3 nucleotides are TGTGCCACCAGTCTGACCCTTATTAGCGGGACCGTAGAGCAGTTCTTC. Protein: CATSLTLISGTVEQFF.

This clonotype was detected only a few times. This chain links TRBV5-1 with TRBJ2-7; the D is unclear. V lost 0 bases and J lost 5, with 12 bases in between. In germline, CDR1 is SGHRS, CDR2 YFSETQ. The CDR3 runs to 14 residues. The CDR3 spells CASSLGSGIDEQYF. The CDR3 nucleotides are TGCGCCAGCAGCTTGGGTTCAGGTATCGACGAGCAGTACTTC.

This clonotype turned up a few times. The chain carries TRBV7-8 and TRBJ1-2; D is possibly TRBD1 (6 bases). Between the trimmed V and J ends, which lost 5 bases and 4 bases, there was a span of 26 bases. The CDR3 is made up of 18 amino acids. The germline V gene encodes CDR1 SGHVS and CDR2 FQNEAQ. CDR3 sequence reads: CASSHELRRGPGIYGYTF. DNA for the CDR3: TGTGCCAGCAGCCACGAATTACGCAGGGGCCCTGGAATCTATGGCTACACCTTC.

This clonotype was picked up a small number of times. This sequence joins TRBV30 and TRBJ1-6; D perhaps matches TRBD1 (5 bases). Trimming took off 6 bases at V and 5 bases at J, with 11 bases between the two ends. This CDR3 is built from 13 residues. CDR1 GTSNPN and CDR2 SVGIG come from the germline V gene (reference sequence). CDR3 bases: TGTGCCTGTCCGGGACTGGATAATTCACCCCTCCACTTT. Encoded protein: CACPGLDNSPLHF.

The chain couples TRBV9 to TRBJ2-3, with 9 positions matching TRBD2. CDR1 and CDR2 (germline): SGDLS, YYNGEE. Losses at the gene ends were 4 bases for V and 3 bases for J; bases not matched to a gene: 9. CDR3 length: 16 amino acids. The CDR3 nucleotides read TGTGCCAGCAGCTCCCTTAGCGGGAGAGGAACAGATACGCAGTATTTT. Its translation: CASSSLSGRGTDTQYF.

This clonotype turned up a few times. V gene TRBV7-9 combines with J gene TRBJ2-3; 9 bases map to TRBD2. This CDR3 spans 18 amino acids. V was pared by 4 bases and J by 0 bases, with 11 bases of the junction left unmatched. Germline loops: CDR1 SEHNR, CDR2 FQNEAQ (reference sequence). CDR3 in DNA: TGTGCCAGCAGCTCGACCGTCCCTAGCGGGGCCAGCACAGATACGCAGTATTTT. Amino acids: CASSSTVPSGASTDTQYF.

The chain recombines TRBV5-1 with TRBJ1-2, with TRBD1 as a possible D gene (6 bases). Trimming took off 4 bases at V and 4 bases at J, with 14 bases between the two ends. This CDR3 is 14 amino acids long. Germline CDR1 is SGHRS and CDR2 is YFSETQ. The chain's CDR3 is CASSAAGQSYGYTF. The CDR3 nucleotides read TGCGCCAGCAGCGCCGCCGGACAGTCCTATGGCTACACCTTC.

This clonotype was seen a few times. The rearrangement links TRBV29-1 to TRBJ1-2; no clear D gene. The V gene's germline CDR1 is SQVTM and CDR2 ANQGSEA. The CDR3 runs 12 residues. V was clipped by 2 bases and J by 7 bases, with 11 bases between them. As DNA, the CDR3 is TGCAGCGTTGAAACTGGGGTTGGTGGCTACACCTTC. This sequence encodes CSVETGVGGYTF.

This clonotype was seen many times. The genes are TRBV4-1 and TRBJ2-5, with a possible D match to TRBD2 (6 bases). The CDR3 contains 13 residues. Trimming cost V 4 bases and J 2 bases, with 8 bases left between them. Per germline, CDR1 MGHRA and CDR2 YSYEKL. The CDR3 bases are TGCGCCAGCAGCCGACTAGGGCAAGAGACCCAGTACTTC. As protein: CASSRLGQETQYF.

The chain is built from TRBV29-1 and TRBJ2-1; 7 nucleotides agree with TRBD2. There are 17 residues in the CDR3. After removal of 3 bases from V and 8 bases from J, the junction contained 19 bases not matched to a gene. Germline V gives CDR1 SQVTM, CDR2 ANQGSEA. CDR3 coding DNA: TGCAGCGTTGATGCCTTTGTATCCGCGGGAGTTGAGGATGAGCAGTTCTTC. Translated: CSVDAFVSAGVEDEQFF.

This chain connects TRBV11-3 to TRBJ2-7, with TRBD1 as a possible D gene (5 bases). Germline V gives CDR1 SGHNT, CDR2 YENEEA. The CDR3 length is 16 residues. V lost 0 bases, J lost 2 bases, and 14 bases lay in between. CDR3 DNA: TGTGCCAGCAGCTTAGATCGGGTGGGGCGACCCTACGAGCAGTACTTC. It specifies CASSLDRVGRPYEQYF.

The CDR3 sequence: CASSSLTGGRVGTEAFF. DNA of the CDR3: TGTGCCAGCAGTTCCCTGACAGGGGGCAGGGTTGGCACTGAAGCTTTCTTT. The chain has TRBV6-5 and TRBJ1-1; 10 bases fit TRBD1. The germline gives CDR1 MNHEY, CDR2 SVGAGI. Losses at the gene ends were 4 bases for V and 4 bases for J; bases not matched to a gene: 12. CDR3 length: 17 amino acids.

The chain links TRBV15 to TRBJ2-1; no clear D gene. V was cut by 5 bases and J by 2 bases, with 13 bases left in between. Germline loops: CDR1 LNHNV, CDR2 YYDKDF (reference sequence). The CDR3 runs 15 residues. CDR3 DNA sequence: TGTGCCACCAGCCAGTGGTGGGGTGCCTACAATGAGCAGTTCTTC. Its translation is CATSQWWGAYNEQFF.

The chain couples TRBV5-6 to TRBJ2-5; 8 bases agree with TRBD2. Germline V gene lookup returns CDR1 SGHDT and CDR2 YYEEEE. CDR3 length: 12 residues. The V segment lost 8 bases and the J segment 5 bases; nucleotides outside the gene matches: 5. The CDR3 DNA follows: TGTGCCAGACGGACTAGCTCGGAGACCCAGTACTTC. Amino acids: CARRTSSETQYF.

This chain connects TRBV3-1 to TRBJ1-4, with D hard to call. The ends were cut back, 6 bases at V and 7 bases at J, with 12 bases in the middle. The CDR3 covers 13 residues. Germline loops: CDR1 LGHDT, CDR2 YNNKEL (reference sequence). CDR3 in DNA: TGTGCCAGCAGGATTACCCTGGCTGAAAAACTGTTTTTT. Protein: CASRITLAEKLFF.

This clonotype was picked up a small number of times. The chain employs TRBV5-1 and TRBJ2-5; D not resolved. Germline values: CDR1 SGHRS, CDR2 YFSETQ. V lost 5 bases and J 4 bases, leaving 9 bases between the germline ends. CDR3 length: 12 residues. The CDR3 loop is CASSKATETQYF. CDR3 nucleotides: TGCGCCAGCAGTAAGGCAACAGAGACCCAGTACTTC.

This clonotype was detected a few times. The J gene is TRBJ1-1, the V gene TRBV3-1, with D uncertain. V lost 4 bases to trimming and J lost 10 bases, with 10 bases between them. This CDR3 region has 11 residues. Per germline, CDR1 LGHDT and CDR2 YNNKEL (reference sequence). The CDR3 DNA reads TGTGCCAGCAGCCGAGGAGATGCAGCTTTCTTT. This codes for CASSRGDAAFF.